These T cell receptor beta chains were read from a single sample in a study of regulatory T cells in long-lasting Graves disease. From the multiplex PCR reads, TCRdb called clonotypes with MiXCR, one entry per CDR3 protein. The table has hundreds of thousands of distinct CDR3 sequences, around 21% seen once; the top ten hold over 7.5%. The starting material was peripheral blood mononuclear cells (PBMCs), obtained when the disease was refractory, from a patient treated with antithyroid drugs. All receptors derive from a female donor with Graves disease. The CDR3 runs from the conserved cysteine through the conserved F or W. A D gene is named only where the DNA matches it firmly. Rows give clone size only sometimes, using once, few, many, or a class for an expanded clone.

TRBJ2-2,TRBV3-1,-,TRBD1,TGTGCCAGCAGCCAGTACAGGGGGACGAACACCGGGGAGCTGTTTTTT,CASSQYRGTNTGELFF
TRBJ1-4,TRBV7-2,-,-,TGTGCCAGCAGCTCCGGACAGAATGAAAAACTGTTTTTT,CASSSGQNEKLFF
TRBJ1-5,TRBV28,many,TRBD1,TGTGCCAGCAGTTTAGCAGGGGGCGGCAATCAGCCCCAGCATTTT,CASSLAGGGNQPQHF
TRBJ2-7,TRBV28,many,-,TGTGCCAGCAGTAACCTTTACGAGCAGTACTTC,CASSNLYEQYF
TRBJ2-5,TRBV29-1,-,-,TGCAGCGCTGGGCCGGACCTCAGGCAGGAGACCCAGTACTTC,CSAGPDLRQETQYF
TRBJ2-7,TRBV11-1,few,-,TGTGCCAGCAGCTTGGGGGCTCGGGAGTACTTC,CASSLGAREYF
TRBJ2-1,TRBV7-3,few,TRBD2,TGTGCCAGCAGCTCCCTAGCGGGAAGCTACAATGAGCAGTTCTTC,CASSSLAGSYNEQFF
TRBJ2-7,TRBV5-1,-,-,TGCGCCAGCAGCTTGGAACGGGAGATCGACGAGCAGTACTTC,CASSLEREIDEQYF
TRBJ1-4,TRBV3-1,many,-,TGTGCCAGCAGCCTCGGCCGACAAGGTGAAAAACTGTTTTTT,CASSLGRQGEKLFF
TRBJ1-4,TRBV5-5,few,-,TGTGCCAGCAGCTTAGAGCCGCGGAGTGAAAAACTGTTTTTT,CASSLEPRSEKLFF
TRBJ1-2,TRBV28,many,-,TGTGCCAGCATCGGAGGCCCCACATATGGCTACACCTTC,CASIGGPTYGYTF
TRBJ1-3,TRBV12-3/TRBV12-4,many,-,TGTGCCAGCAGCCCAACAAGCTCTGGAAACACCATATATTTT,CASSPTSSGNTIYF
TRBJ2-7,TRBV5-1,few,-,TGCGCCAGCAACCCTGGGGGGTCAACTTACGAGCAGTACTTC,CASNPGGSTYEQYF
TRBJ1-1,TRBV20-1,many,-,TGCAGTGCTACCCGCGCAGCTGAAGCTTTCTTT,CSATRAAEAFF
TRBJ2-7,TRBV6-1,many,TRBD1,TGTGCCAGCACTCGACCGGGACAGGGGCTTGGGCGGGAGAACTACGAGCAGTACTTC,CASTRPGQGLGRENYEQYF
TRBJ2-7,TRBV7-2,many,-,TGTGCCAGCAGGGTACACCACGAGCAGTACTTC,CASRVHHEQYF
TRBJ2-4,TRBV12-3/TRBV12-4,many,-,TGTGCCAGCAGTTTAAGGGCGGGATTAGCCAAAAACATTCAGTACTTC,CASSLRAGLAKNIQYF
TRBJ1-2,TRBV4-1,-,-,TGCGCCAGCAGCCAAATATACGACCAAAAAAACTATGGCTACACCTTC,CASSQIYDQKNYGYTF
TRBJ1-4,TRBV6-1,many,-,TGTGCCAGCAGAACCTCAGGGTTAACTAATGAAAAACTGTTTTTT,CASRTSGLTNEKLFF
TRBJ1-5,TRBV12-3/TRBV12-4,many,TRBD1,TGTGCCAGCAGAACAGGGGCGAATAGCAATCAGCCCCAGCATTTT,CASRTGANSNQPQHF
TRBJ2-5,TRBV12-3/TRBV12-4,many,-,TGTGCCAGCACCCTCTTTGATGGGGAGACCCAGTACTTC,CASTLFDGETQYF
TRBJ2-7,TRBV28,many,-,TGTGCCAGCAGCGTAACAGGGTATACCTACGAGCAGTACTTC,CASSVTGYTYEQYF
TRBJ1-1,TRBV29-1,many,-,TGCAGCGGCAGAGGAATGAACACTGAAGCTTTCTTT,CSGRGMNTEAFF
TRBJ2-5,TRBV7-9,-,-,TGTGCCAGCAGCCTACCTCCGGGGGCCCAAGAGACCCAGTACTTC,CASSLPPGAQETQYF
TRBJ2-7,TRBV29-1,-,TRBD2,TGCAGCGTTGCGGCTAGCGGCTCCTACGAGCAGTACTTC,CSVAASGSYEQYF
TRBJ2-3,TRBV6-2/TRBV6-3,-,-,TGTGCCAGCAGTTACTCAGTGGCCAGGGGGGCAGATACGCAGTATTTT,CASSYSVARGADTQYF
TRBJ1-2,TRBV10-2,-,-,TGCGCCAGCAGTGGGACAGCGGTACCTAACTATGGCTACACCTTC,CASSGTAVPNYGYTF
TRBJ2-7,TRBV6-1,many,-,TGTGCCAGCTTAGGGGGTACCTACGAGCAGTACTTC,CASLGGTYEQYF
TRBJ2-7,TRBV12-3/TRBV12-4,many,-,TGTGCCAGCAGTTTAGGGGGAGGGCAGGGGGCTACCTACGAGCAGTACTTC,CASSLGGGQGATYEQYF
TRBJ1-2,TRBV30,many,-,TGTGCCTGGAGTGAGTGGAGGCGTCAGCGGGGCTACACCTTC,CAWSEWRRQRGYTF
TRBJ2-7,TRBV5-1,-,-,TGCGCCAGCAGCTTGGGTAGGGGCAGGTACGAGCAGTACTTC,CASSLGRGRYEQYF
TRBJ1-5,TRBV27,many,TRBD1,TGTGCCAGCACTCAGACAGGGCCCGGCAATCAGCCCCAGCATTTT,CASTQTGPGNQPQHF
TRBJ2-7,TRBV6-2/TRBV6-3,-,-,TGTGCCAGCAGAGCAGGGTTTCGGGAGCAGTACTTC,CASRAGFREQYF
TRBJ2-7,TRBV20-1,-,-,TGCAGTGCTAGTAGTTACAGGGCCGAGCAGTACTTC,CSASSYRAEQYF
TRBJ1-6,TRBV6-2/TRBV6-3,few,TRBD1,TGTGCCAGCAGCCTAGGGGGCGATCGTTCACCCCTCCACTTT,CASSLGGDRSPLHF
TRBJ1-1,TRBV7-9,-,TRBD1,TGTGCCAGCAGCTCAGGACAGGGGGTTGGCACTGAAGCTTTCTTT,CASSSGQGVGTEAFF
TRBJ1-6,TRBV5-5,-,TRBD1,TGTGCCAGCAGCGGACTGGGACAGGGGAATTCACCCCTCCACTTT,CASSGLGQGNSPLHF
TRBJ1-1,TRBV7-2,many,-,TGTGCCAGCAGTTCCATTAGTAGCGCTTTCTTT,CASSSISSAFF
TRBJ2-7,TRBV13,few,-,TGTGCCAGCAGCTTAGGAAGAGGGATCCGGAACGAGCAGTACTTC,CASSLGRGIRNEQYF
TRBJ1-6,TRBV6-5,many,-,TGTGCCAGCAGTTACGGGCTTAATTCACCCCTCCACTTT,CASSYGLNSPLHF
TRBJ2-1,TRBV24-1,-,TRBD1,TGTGCCACCAGTGACGCCGGGACAGGGTTCAATGAGCAGTTCTTC,CATSDAGTGFNEQFF
TRBJ2-4,TRBV18,many,-,TGTGCCAGCTCACCGAAGGGGGACATTCAGTACTTC,CASSPKGDIQYF
TRBJ2-7,TRBV7-9,few,-,TGTGCCAGCAGCTTATTGAGCCGGCACTCCTACGAGCAGTACTTC,CASSLLSRHSYEQYF
TRBJ1-2,TRBV28,-,TRBD1,TGTGCCAGCAGTCTAACAGGGGGGATAGGTGGCTACACCTTC,CASSLTGGIGGYTF
TRBJ2-5,TRBV27,many,TRBD2,TGTGCCAGCAGTCATACTAGCGGGAGGGGAGAGACCCAGTACTTC,CASSHTSGRGETQYF
TRBJ2-2,TRBV20-1,-,-,TGCAGTGCTAGATGGCAGGAGGGCACCGGGGAGCTGTTTTTT,CSARWQEGTGELFF
TRBJ1-1,TRBV3-1,-,-,TGTGCCAGCATATCACGAGGGTCACGGAGTCTTGTGGCCGGTGAAGCTTTCTTT,CASISRGSRSLVAGEAFF
TRBJ1-2,TRBV7-2,few,TRBD1,TGTGCCAGCAGAACAGGGGTGTGGGGCTACACCTTC,CASRTGVWGYTF
TRBJ2-2,TRBV18,-,-,TGTGCCAGCTCACCACAACGGGCAGGGCCCACCGGGGAGCTGTTTTTT,CASSPQRAGPTGELFF
TRBJ1-1,TRBV27,many,-,TGTGCCAGCAGTCCCGGCCGGGACAACACTGAAGCTTTCTTT,CASSPGRDNTEAFF
TRBJ2-1,TRBV7-3,-,-,TGTGCCAGCAGCGTACAGGGAGGAGAGTACAATGAGCAGTTCTTC,CASSVQGGEYNEQFF
TRBJ1-5,TRBV6-5,few,TRBD1,TGTGCCAGCAGTTACTTGACAGGGAGGCCCGGCCAGCCCCAGCATTTT,CASSYLTGRPGQPQHF
TRBJ2-7,TRBV7-9,-,-,TGTGCCAGCAGCTTTTGGGTGGAGGAGCAGTACTTC,CASSFWVEEQYF
TRBJ2-7,TRBV3-1,many,-,TGTGCCAGCAGACACGGACTGCGGCCCCCGGGCGAGCAGTACTTC,CASRHGLRPPGEQYF
TRBJ2-7,TRBV28,many,TRBD2,TGTGCCAGCAGACCCCAGCGGGAGGACCTCCTCGAGCAGTACTTC,CASRPQREDLLEQYF
TRBJ2-7,TRBV20-1,many,-,TGCAGTGCTAGGTCCCCTGTCGCATACGAGCAGTACTTC,CSARSPVAYEQYF
TRBJ1-3,TRBV13,few,-,TGTGCCAGCAGCTCTCGCACCCGCTCTGGAAACACCATATATTTT,CASSSRTRSGNTIYF
TRBJ2-7,TRBV5-8,-,-,TGTGCCGGCCAGGTCGGGACGGGGAACTACGAGCAGTACTTC,CAGQVGTGNYEQYF
TRBJ1-2,TRBV5-1,-,-,TGCGCCAGCAGCTTCAATCAGGGATCCTCCTATGGCTACACCTTC,CASSFNQGSSYGYTF